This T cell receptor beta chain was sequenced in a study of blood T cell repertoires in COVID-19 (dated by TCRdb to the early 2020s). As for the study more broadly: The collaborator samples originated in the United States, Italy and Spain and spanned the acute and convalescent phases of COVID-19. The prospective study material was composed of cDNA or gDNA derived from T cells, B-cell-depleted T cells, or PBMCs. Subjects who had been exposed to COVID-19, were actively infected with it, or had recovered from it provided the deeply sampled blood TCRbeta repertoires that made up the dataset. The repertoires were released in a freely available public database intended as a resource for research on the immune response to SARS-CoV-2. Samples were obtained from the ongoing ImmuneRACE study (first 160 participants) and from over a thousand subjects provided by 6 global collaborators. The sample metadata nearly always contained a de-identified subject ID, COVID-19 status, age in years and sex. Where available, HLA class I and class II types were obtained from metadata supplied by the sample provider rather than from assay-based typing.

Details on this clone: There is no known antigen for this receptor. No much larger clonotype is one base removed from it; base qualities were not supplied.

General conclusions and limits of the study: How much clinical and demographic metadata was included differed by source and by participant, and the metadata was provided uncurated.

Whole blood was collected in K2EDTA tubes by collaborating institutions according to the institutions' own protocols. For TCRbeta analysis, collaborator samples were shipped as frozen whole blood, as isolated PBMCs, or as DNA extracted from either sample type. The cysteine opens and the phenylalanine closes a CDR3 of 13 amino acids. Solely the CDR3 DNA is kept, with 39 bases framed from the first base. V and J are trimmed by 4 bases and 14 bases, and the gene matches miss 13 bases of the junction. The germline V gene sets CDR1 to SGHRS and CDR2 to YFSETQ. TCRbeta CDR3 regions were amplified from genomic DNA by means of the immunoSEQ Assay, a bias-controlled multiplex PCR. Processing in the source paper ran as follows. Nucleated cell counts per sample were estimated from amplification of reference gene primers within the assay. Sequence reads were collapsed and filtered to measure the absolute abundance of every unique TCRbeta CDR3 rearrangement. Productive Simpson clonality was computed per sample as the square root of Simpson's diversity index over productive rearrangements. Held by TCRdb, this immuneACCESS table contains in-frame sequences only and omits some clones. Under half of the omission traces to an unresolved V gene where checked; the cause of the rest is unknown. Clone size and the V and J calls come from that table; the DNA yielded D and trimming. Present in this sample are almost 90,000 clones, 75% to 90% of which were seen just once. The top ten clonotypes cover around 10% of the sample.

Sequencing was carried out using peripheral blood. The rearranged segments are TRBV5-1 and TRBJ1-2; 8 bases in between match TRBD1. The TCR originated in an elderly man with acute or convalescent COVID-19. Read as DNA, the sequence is TGCGCCAGCAGCAGAGGACAGGGCACGGAGGAAACCTTC. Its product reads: CASSRGQGTEETF.